This T cell receptor (beta chain) was captured in a study of shared clonotypes between healthy human individuals. Whole-study context: Each donor's CD4 naive and CD4 memory cells filled three plates apiece, CD8 naive two, and CD8 memory one.

CDR3 length equals 14 residues. Trimming cost V 2 bases and J 2 bases, with 9 bases left between them. CDR1 and CDR2 (germline): MNHEY, SVGAGI. Naive CD8 cells were CD45RO-negative, positively selected for CCR7, excluding terminally differentiated effector memory CD45RA+ cells. A remark on this clone: Its specificity is not known.

Overall study findings and caveats: About 4.5% of naive CD4 clonotypes were common to a handful of donors.

Assay used: immunoSEQ multiplex PCR; TCRdb lists only in-frame clones, some missing. The sample includes about 580,000 clones, roughly 98% of them seen just once. This chain connects TRBV6-5 to TRBJ1-1; D uncertain. The sample taken for sequencing was naive CD8+ T cells sorted from blood. This receptor was taken from a man aged 30 to 45 in good health. CDR3 sequence reads: CASSYPGDNTEAFF. The CDR3 DNA sequence: TGTGCCAGCAGTTACCCAGGAGATAACACTGAAGCTTTCTTT.